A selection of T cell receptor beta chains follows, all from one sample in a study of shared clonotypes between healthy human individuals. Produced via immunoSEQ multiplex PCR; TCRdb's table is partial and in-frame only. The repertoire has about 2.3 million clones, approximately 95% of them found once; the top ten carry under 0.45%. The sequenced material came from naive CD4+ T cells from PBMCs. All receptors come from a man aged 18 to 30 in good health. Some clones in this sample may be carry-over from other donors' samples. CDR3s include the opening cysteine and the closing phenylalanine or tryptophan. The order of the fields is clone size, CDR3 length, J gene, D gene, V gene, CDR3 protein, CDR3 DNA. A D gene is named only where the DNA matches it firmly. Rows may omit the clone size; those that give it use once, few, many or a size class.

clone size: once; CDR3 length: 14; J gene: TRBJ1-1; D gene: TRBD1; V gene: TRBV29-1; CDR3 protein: CSVELQGAWTEAFF; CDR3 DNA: TGCAGCGTTGAACTACAGGGGGCGTGGACTGAAGCTTTCTTT
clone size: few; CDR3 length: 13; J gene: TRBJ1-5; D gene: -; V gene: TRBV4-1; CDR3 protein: CASSRDRDQPQHF; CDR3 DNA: TGCGCCAGCAGCCGAGACAGAGATCAGCCCCAGCATTTT
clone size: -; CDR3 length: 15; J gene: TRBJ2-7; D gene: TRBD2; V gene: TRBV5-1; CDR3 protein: CASSFLAGGSYEQYF; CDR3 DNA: TGCGCCAGCAGCTTCCTAGCGGGAGGGTCTTACGAGCAGTACTTC
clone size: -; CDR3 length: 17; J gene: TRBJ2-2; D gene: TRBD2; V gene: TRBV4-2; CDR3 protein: CASSQGTGGRDTGELFF; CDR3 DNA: TGTGCCAGCAGCCAAGGGACGGGAGGTCGGGACACCGGGGAGCTGTTTTTT
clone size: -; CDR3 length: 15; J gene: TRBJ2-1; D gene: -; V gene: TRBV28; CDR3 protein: CASSSSGTSYNEQFF; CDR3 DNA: TGTGCCAGCAGCTCGAGCGGGACATCCTACAATGAGCAGTTCTTC
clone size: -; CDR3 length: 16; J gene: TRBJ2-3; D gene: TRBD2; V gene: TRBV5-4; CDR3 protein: CASSWGSGTNTDTQYF; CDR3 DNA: TGTGCCAGCAGCTGGGGATCCGGGACTAACACAGATACGCAGTATTTT
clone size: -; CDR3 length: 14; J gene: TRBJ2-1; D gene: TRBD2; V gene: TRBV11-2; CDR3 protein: CASSQLAGGLEQFF; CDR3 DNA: TGTGCCAGCAGCCAACTAGCGGGAGGTCTTGAGCAGTTCTTC
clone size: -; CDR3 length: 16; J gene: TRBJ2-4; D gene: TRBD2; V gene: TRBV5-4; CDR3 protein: CASSSGTALAKNIQYF; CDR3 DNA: TGTGCCAGCAGCAGCGGGACGGCCCTAGCCAAAAACATTCAGTACTTC
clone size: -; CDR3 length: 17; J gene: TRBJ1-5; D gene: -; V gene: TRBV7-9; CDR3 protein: CASSLYSGAGSNQPQHF; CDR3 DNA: TGTGCCAGCAGCTTATATAGTGGGGCGGGGAGCAATCAGCCCCAGCATTTT
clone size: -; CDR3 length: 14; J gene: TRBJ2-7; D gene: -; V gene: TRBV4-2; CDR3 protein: CASSQEPDTYEQYF; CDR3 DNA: TGTGCCAGCAGCCAAGAGCCCGATACCTACGAGCAGTACTTC
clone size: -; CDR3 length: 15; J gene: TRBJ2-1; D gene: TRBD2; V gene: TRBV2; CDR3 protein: CASTLAGGSYNEQFF; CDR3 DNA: TGTGCCAGCACTTTAGCGGGAGGTTCCTACAATGAGCAGTTCTTC
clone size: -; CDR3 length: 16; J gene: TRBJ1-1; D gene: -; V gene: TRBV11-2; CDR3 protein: CASRPINRARGTEAFF; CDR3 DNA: TGTGCCAGCAGACCCATTAACAGGGCTCGGGGCACTGAAGCTTTCTTT
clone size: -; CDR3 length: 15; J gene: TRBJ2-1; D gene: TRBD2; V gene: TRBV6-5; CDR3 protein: CASSLPGLAISEQFF; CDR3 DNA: TGTGCCAGCTCACTACCGGGACTAGCGATAAGTGAGCAGTTCTTC
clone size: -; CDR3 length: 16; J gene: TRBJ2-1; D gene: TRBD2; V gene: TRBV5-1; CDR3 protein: CASSLDPGGSYNEQFF; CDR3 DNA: TGCGCCAGCAGCTTGGACCCGGGAGGGTCCTACAATGAGCAGTTCTTC
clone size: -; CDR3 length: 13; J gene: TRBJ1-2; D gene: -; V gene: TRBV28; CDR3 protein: CASSYLSNRESHF; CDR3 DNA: TGTGCCAGCAGTTATCTGTCCAACAGGGAAAGCCATTTC
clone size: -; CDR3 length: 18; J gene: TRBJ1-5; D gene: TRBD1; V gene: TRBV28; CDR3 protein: CASSLLRQGIYSNQPQHF; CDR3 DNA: TGTGCCAGCAGTTTACTCCGACAGGGAATTTATAGCAATCAGCCCCAGCATTTT
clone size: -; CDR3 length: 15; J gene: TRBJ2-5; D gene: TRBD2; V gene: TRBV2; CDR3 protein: CASSDQREMGETQYF; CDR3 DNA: TGTGCCAGCAGTGATCAGCGGGAAATGGGAGAGACCCAGTACTTC
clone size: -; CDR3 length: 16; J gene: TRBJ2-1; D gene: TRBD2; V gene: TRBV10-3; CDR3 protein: CAISGRLAGVGNEQFF; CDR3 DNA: TGTGCCATCAGTGGACGACTAGCGGGAGTAGGCAATGAGCAGTTCTTC
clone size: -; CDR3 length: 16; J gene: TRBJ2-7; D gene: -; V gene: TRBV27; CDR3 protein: CATVGHTGDGSYEQYF; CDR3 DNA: TGTGCCACCGTGGGACACACCGGGGACGGTAGCTACGAGCAGTACTTC
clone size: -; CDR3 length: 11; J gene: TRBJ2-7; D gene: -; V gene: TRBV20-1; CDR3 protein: CSATGLGEQYF; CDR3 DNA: TGCAGTGCTACGGGGCTAGGCGAGCAGTACTTC
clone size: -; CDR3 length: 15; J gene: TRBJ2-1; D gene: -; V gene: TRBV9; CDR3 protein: CASSVDGGSYNEQFF; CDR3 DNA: TGTGCCAGCAGCGTAGATGGCGGCTCCTACAATGAGCAGTTCTTC
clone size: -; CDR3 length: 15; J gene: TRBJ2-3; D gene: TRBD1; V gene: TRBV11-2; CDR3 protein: CASSTYRGRTDTQYF; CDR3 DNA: TGTGCCAGCAGCACATACAGGGGGCGGACAGATACGCAGTATTTT
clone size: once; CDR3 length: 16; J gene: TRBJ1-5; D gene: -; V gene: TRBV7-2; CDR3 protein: CASSSRHIRVGQPQHF; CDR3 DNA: TGTGCCAGCAGCTCCCGACACATAAGAGTGGGCCAGCCCCAGCATTTT
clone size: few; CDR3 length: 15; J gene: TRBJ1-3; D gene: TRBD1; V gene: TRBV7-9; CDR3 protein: CASSSQGSTGNTIYF; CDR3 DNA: TGTGCCAGCAGCTCACAGGGGTCCACTGGAAACACCATATATTTT
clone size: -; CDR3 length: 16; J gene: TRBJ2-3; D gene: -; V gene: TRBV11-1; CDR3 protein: CASSSVSGASTDTQYF; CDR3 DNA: TGTGCCAGCAGCTCCGTTTCGGGGGCCAGCACAGATACGCAGTATTTT
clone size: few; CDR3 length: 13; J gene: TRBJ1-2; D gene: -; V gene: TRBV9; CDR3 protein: CASSAGGGYGYTF; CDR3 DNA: TGTGCCAGCAGCGCGGGTGGTGGATATGGCTACACCTTC
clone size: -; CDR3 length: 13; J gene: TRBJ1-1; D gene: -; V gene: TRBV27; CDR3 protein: CASSFQRNTEAFF; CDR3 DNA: TGTGCCAGCAGTTTTCAGAGGAACACTGAAGCTTTCTTT
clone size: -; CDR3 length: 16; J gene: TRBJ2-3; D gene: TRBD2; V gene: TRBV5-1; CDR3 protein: CASSFWASGATDTQYF; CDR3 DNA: TGCGCCAGCAGCTTTTGGGCTAGCGGCGCCACAGATACGCAGTATTTT
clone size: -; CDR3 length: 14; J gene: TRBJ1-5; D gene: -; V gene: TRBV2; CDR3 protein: CASSELGRNQPQHF; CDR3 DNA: TGTGCCAGCAGTGAATTGGGACGCAATCAGCCCCAGCATTTT
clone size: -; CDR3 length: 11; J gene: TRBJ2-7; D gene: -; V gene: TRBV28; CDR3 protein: CATSGTYEQYF; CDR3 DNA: TGTGCCACCTCTGGGACCTACGAGCAGTACTTC
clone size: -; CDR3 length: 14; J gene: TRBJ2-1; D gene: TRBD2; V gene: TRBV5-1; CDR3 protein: CASSVTSGNNEQFF; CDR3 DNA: TGCGCCAGCAGTGTGACTAGCGGTAACAATGAGCAGTTCTTC
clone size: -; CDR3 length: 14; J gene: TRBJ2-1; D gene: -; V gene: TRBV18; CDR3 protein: CASSPVAADNEQFF; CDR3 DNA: TGTGCCAGCTCACCAGTGGCAGCAGACAATGAGCAGTTCTTC
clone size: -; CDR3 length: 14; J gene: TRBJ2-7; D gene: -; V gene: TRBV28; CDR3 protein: CASSFPGVTYEQYF; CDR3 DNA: TGTGCCAGCAGTTTTCCCGGGGTAACCTACGAGCAGTACTTC
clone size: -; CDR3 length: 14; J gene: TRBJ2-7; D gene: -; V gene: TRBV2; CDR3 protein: CASRVEQPSPPRDF; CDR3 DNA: TGTGCCAGCCGTGTGGAGCAGCCTTCCCCTCCTCGAGACTTC
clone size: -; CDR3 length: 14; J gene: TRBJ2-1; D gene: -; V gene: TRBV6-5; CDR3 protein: CASSSIGAYNEQFF; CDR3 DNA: TGTGCCAGCAGTTCGATCGGGGCATACAATGAGCAGTTCTTC
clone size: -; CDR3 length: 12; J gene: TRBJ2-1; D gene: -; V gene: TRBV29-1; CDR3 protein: CSLRGQYNEQFF; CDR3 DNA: TGCAGCCTCCGAGGACAATACAATGAGCAGTTCTTC
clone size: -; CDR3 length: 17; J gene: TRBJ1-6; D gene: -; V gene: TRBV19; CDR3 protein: CASSILLRGRSNSPLHF; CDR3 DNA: TGTGCCAGTAGTATATTGCTCCGGGGACGCTCAAATTCACCCCTCCACTTT
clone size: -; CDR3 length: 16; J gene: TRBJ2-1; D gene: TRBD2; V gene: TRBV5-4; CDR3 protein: CASSSRLAGGDNEQFF; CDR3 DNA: TGTGCCAGCAGCTCCAGACTAGCGGGAGGAGACAATGAGCAGTTCTTC
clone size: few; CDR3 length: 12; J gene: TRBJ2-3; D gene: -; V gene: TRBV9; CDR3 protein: CASSQYTDTQYF; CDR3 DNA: TGTGCCAGCAGCCAATACACAGATACGCAGTATTTT
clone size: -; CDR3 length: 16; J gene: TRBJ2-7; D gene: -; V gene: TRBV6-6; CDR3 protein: CASSYSVGQHSYEQYF; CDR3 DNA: TGTGCCAGCAGTTACTCAGTAGGCCAGCACTCCTACGAGCAGTACTTC
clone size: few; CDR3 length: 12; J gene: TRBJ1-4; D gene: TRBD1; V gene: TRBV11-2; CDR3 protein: CASSRTGEKLFF; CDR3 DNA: TGTGCCAGCAGCCGGACAGGGGAAAAACTGTTTTTT